The 18 T cell receptor beta chains reported below all come from one sample, sequenced in a study of T cell responses to AZD1222 COVID-19 vaccine. Sequencing was performed with immunoSEQ multiplex PCR; in TCRdb, only in-frame clones are kept and a portion is missing. The data hold 150,000 to 180,000 clones, with about nine tenths observed a single time. The specimen comprised peripheral blood, sampled on day 0 of AZD1222 vaccination. These receptor sequences come from an adult in good health.

The genes are TRBV5-1 and TRBJ2-7; D gene uncertain. V was trimmed by 2 bases and J by 3 bases, leaving 3 bases between them. The CDR3 length is 11 residues. CDR1 SGHRS and CDR2 YFSETQ come from the germline V gene. Here the CDR3 reads CASSFGYEQYF. CDR3 bases: TGCGCCAGCAGCTTCGGCTACGAGCAGTACTTC. Full variable domain (remainder filled in from reference TRBV5-1 and TRBJ2-7): KAGVTQTPRYLIKTRGQQVTLSCSPISGHRSVSWYQQTPGQGLQFLFEYFSETQRNKGNFPGRFSGRQFSNSRSEMNVSTLELGDSALYLCASSFGYEQYFGPGTRLTVT.

This rearrangement joins TRBV3-1 (or the pseudogene TRBV3-2) to TRBJ2-1; maybe TRBD2 (5 bases). Per the germline V gene, CDR1 is LGHDT and CDR2 is YNNKEL (reference sequence). Trimming removed 10 bases at V and 7 bases at J, with 17 bases between. This CDR3 region has 13 residues. The CDR3 reads CATVGSLANEQFF. The CDR3 DNA reads as TGTGCCACCGTGGGTAGCCTAGCAAATGAGCAGTTCTTC.

This chain joins TRBV18 and TRBJ1-5; D is unclear. The V gene's germline CDR1 is KGHSH and CDR2 LQKENI. With 3 bases removed from V and 2 bases from J, the gap between germline ends came to 11 bases. The CDR3 is made up of 15 amino acids. Written as DNA, the CDR3 is TGTGCCAGCTCACCCGACCACCAGGGCAATCAGCCCCAGCATTTT. Translating it yields CASSPDHQGNQPQHF.

The chain uses TRBV29-1 and TRBJ1-2; a possible D gene is TRBD1 (5 bases). The CDR3 totals 15 residues. V was shortened by 3 bases and J by 4 bases, with 18 bases between the two germline ends. Germline V gene sequence: CDR1 SQVTM, CDR2 ANQGSEA. This CDR3 is CSVDTGPSRGYGYTF. Here the CDR3 DNA reads TGCAGCGTTGATACAGGCCCATCGCGGGGCTATGGCTACACCTTC.

V and J are TRBV20-1 and TRBJ2-7, with D unclear. Germline CDR1 reads DFQATT; CDR2 reads SNEGSKA (reference sequence). Trimming took off 3 bases at V and 2 bases at J, with 8 bases between the two ends. The CDR3 runs to 12 residues. The CDR3 here is CSASQVPYEQYF. For the CDR3, the DNA is TGCAGTGCTAGTCAGGTACCCTACGAGCAGTACTTC.

The gene calls are TRBV11-2 and TRBJ1-3; D gene unclear. The CDR3 spans 16 residues. CDR1 SGHAT and CDR2 FQNNGV come from the germline V gene. The V end lost 3 bases, the J end lost 0 bases, and 12 bases lay between the germline ends. The DNA of the CDR3 is TGTGCCAGCAGCTTTCATCTCCCCCTCTCTGGAAACACCATATATTTT. Protein: CASSFHLPLSGNTIYF.

The genes are TRBV7-2 and TRBJ2-3, with TRBD2 matching 16 bases. The CDR3 has 16 amino acids. Germline assignment: CDR1 SGHTA and CDR2 FQGNSA. Trimming cost V 5 bases and J 2 bases; bases outside gene matches: 1. This chain's CDR3 is CASSGTSGGATDTQYF. As DNA, the CDR3 is TGTGCCAGCAGCGGGACTAGCGGGGGGGCCACAGATACGCAGTATTTT.

This chain joins TRBV19 and TRBJ1-4; D unresolved. Germline CDR1 LNHDA, CDR2 SQIVND (reference sequence). The CDR3 is 16 amino acids. The germline V and J ends were trimmed by 2 bases and 7 bases, with 17 bases remaining between them. The CDR3 coding sequence is TGTGCCAGTAGTATAAAAATAGTTCTAAGTGTTGAAAAACTGTTTTTT. It specifies CASSIKIVLSVEKLFF.

The V gene is TRBV3-1 (or the pseudogene TRBV3-2), the J gene TRBJ1-1; D is undetermined. This CDR3 spans 14 amino acids. Germline V gene lookup returns CDR1 LGHDT and CDR2 YNNKEL (reference sequence). Trimming cost V 1 base and J 3 bases, with 9 bases left between them. CDR3 sequence (DNA): TGTGCCAGCAGCCAAGTCCAACAAGACACTGAAGCTTTCTTT. This gives the protein CASSQVQQDTEAFF.

This clone appeared a single time. The rearrangement joins TRBV6-2 or TRBV6-3 to TRBJ1-5; 8 nucleotides match TRBD1. The V segment lost 5 bases and the J segment 3 bases; nucleotides outside the gene matches: 6. Germline CDR1 is MNHEY and CDR2 is SVGEGT. The CDR3 is 15 residues long. CDR3 loop: CASSMSGQVNQPQHF. CDR3 DNA: TGTGCCAGCAGTATGTCGGGACAGGTCAATCAGCCCCAGCATTTT.

The chain employs TRBV10-3 and TRBJ1-1; no definite D call. V lost 6 bases to trimming and J lost 0 bases, with 11 bases between them. The CDR3 has 14 amino acids. The germline gives CDR1 ENHRY, CDR2 SYGVKD. CDR3 DNA: TGTGCCATCAGAGCGGCAACCATGAACACTGAAGCTTTCTTT. Encoded protein: CAIRAATMNTEAFF.

The chain joins TRBV19 to TRBJ2-1; 11 nucleotides line up with TRBD2. CDR1 is LNHDA and CDR2 is SQIVND in the germline V gene (reference sequence). The CDR3 contains 16 residues. The ends lost 5 bases at V and 9 bases at J; junction bases unmatched: 12. The CDR3 sequence is CASSSWVTSGMGEQFF. CDR3 bases: TGTGCCAGTAGTTCTTGGGTGACTAGCGGGATGGGTGAGCAGTTCTTC.

This CDR3 reads CASSLGGGTGTIEQYF. In DNA form, the CDR3 reads TGTGCCAGCAGCCTTGGAGGGGGGACAGGGACAATCGAGCAGTACTTC. The chain combines TRBV7-3 with TRBJ2-7, with 9 bases aligning to TRBD1. CDR3 size: 16 residues. V lost 5 bases to trimming and J lost 6 bases; unmatched junction nucleotides: 14. Germline loops: CDR1 SGHTA, CDR2 FQGTGA.

The rearrangement joins TRBV19 to TRBJ1-2; D uncertain. V gave up 2 bases and J gave up 0 bases, with 10 bases separating them. There are 15 residues in the CDR3. From germline, CDR1 is LNHDA and CDR2 SQIVND (reference sequence). As DNA, the CDR3 is TGTGCCAGTAGTATAAATGGCGGACCTAACTATGGCTACACCTTC. Encoded protein: CASSINGGPNYGYTF.

The chain recombines TRBV2 with TRBJ1-1; a possible D gene is TRBD1 (6 bases). CDR1 is SNHLY and CDR2 is FYNNEI in the germline V gene. There are 13 residues in the CDR3. Trimming took off 6 bases at V and 1 base at J, with 9 bases between the two ends. This CDR3 reads CASRPTGNTEAFF. For the CDR3, the DNA is TGTGCCAGCAGGCCGACAGGGAACACTGAAGCTTTCTTT.

This chain uses TRBV12-3 or TRBV12-4 with TRBJ1-1; no reliable D call. There are 12 residues in the CDR3. V was cut by 5 bases and J by 8 bases, with 12 bases left in between. CDR3: CASSARSTEAFF. CDR3 DNA: TGTGCCAGCAGTGCCAGGTCAACGGAAGCTTTCTTT.

For the CDR3, the DNA is TGTGCCAGCAGCTTGGTGGGGGCCCAAACTAGCACAGATACGCAGTATTTT. It specifies CASSLVGAQTSTDTQYF. The rearrangement links TRBV5-5 to TRBJ2-3; D is possibly TRBD1 (6 bases). The CDR3 sequence is 17 residues long. V was clipped by 0 bases and J by 0 bases, with 14 bases between them. The germline V gene encodes CDR1 SGHKS and CDR2 YYEKEE (reference sequence). The whole variable domain, filled in from reference TRBV5-5 and TRBJ2-3, reads DAGVTQSPTHLIKTRGQQVTLRCSPISGHKSVSWYQQVLGQGPQFIFQYYEKEERGRGNFPDRFSARQFPNYSSELNVNALLLGDSALYLCASSLVGAQTSTDTQYFGPGTRLTVL.

The CDR3 loop reads CASSPHQLGVGFF. In nucleotides, the CDR3 is TGTGCCAGCAGCCCCCATCAGTTGGGTGTGGGTTTCTTT. The gene calls are TRBV7-9 and TRBJ1-1; D unresolved. CDR1 is SEHNR, CDR2 FQNEAQ, per germline (reference sequence). This CDR3 spans 13 amino acids. V lost 5 bases, J lost 13 bases, and 20 bases lay in between.